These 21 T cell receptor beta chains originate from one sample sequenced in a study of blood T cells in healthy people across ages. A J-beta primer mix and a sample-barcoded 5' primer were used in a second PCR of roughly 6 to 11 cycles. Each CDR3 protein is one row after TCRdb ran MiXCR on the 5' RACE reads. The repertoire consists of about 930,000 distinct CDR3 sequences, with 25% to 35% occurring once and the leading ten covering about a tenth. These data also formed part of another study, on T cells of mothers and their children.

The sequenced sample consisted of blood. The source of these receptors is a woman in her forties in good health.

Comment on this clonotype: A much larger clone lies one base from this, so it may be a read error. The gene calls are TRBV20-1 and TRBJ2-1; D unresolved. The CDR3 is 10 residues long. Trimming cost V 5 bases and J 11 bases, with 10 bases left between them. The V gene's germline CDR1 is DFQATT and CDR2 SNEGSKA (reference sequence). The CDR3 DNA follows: TGCAGTGCTGTAGGGTATAAGCAGTTCTTC. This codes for CSAVGYKQFF.

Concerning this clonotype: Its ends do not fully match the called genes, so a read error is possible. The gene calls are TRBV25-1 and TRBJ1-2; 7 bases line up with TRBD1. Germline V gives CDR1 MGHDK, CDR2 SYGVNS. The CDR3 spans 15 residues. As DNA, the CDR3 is TGTGCCACCAGTGAGGGGAGACAGGGTAACTATGGCTACACCTTC. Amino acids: CATSEGRQGNYGYTF.

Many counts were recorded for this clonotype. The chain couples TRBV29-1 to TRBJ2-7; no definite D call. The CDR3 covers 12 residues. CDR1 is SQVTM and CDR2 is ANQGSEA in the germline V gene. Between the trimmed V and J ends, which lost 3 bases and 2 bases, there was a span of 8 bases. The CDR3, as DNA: TGCAGCGTTGAGGGCAGACCCTACGAGCAGTACTTC. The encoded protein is CSVEGRPYEQYF.

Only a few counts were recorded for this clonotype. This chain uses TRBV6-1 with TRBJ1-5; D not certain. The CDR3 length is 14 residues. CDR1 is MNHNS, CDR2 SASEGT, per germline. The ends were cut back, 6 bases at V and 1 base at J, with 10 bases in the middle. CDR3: CASRGGVSNQPQHF. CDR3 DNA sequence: TGTGCCAGCAGAGGCGGGGTAAGCAATCAGCCCCAGCATTTT.

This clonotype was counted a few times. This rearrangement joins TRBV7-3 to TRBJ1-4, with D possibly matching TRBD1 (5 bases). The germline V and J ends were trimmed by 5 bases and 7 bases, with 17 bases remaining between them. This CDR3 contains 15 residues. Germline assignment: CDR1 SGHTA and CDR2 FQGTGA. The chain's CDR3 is CASSPPRVLGEKLFF. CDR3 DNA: TGTGCCAGCAGCCCCCCCAGGGTGCTCGGTGAAAAACTGTTTTTT.

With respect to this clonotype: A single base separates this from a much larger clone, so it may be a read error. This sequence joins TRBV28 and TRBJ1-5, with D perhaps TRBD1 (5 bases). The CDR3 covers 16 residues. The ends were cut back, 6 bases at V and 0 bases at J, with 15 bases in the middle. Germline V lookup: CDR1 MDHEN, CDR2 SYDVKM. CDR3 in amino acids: CASSALGRVSNQPQHF. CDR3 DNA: TGTGCCAGCAGCGCCTTGGGACGGGTTAGCAATCAGCCCCAGCATTTT. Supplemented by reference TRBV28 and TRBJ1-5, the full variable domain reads DVKVTQSSRYLVKRTGEKVFLECVQDMDHENMFWYRQDPGLGLRLIYFSYDVKMKEKGDIPEGYSVSREKKERFSLILESASTNQTSMYLCASSALGRVSNQPQHFGDGTRLSIL.

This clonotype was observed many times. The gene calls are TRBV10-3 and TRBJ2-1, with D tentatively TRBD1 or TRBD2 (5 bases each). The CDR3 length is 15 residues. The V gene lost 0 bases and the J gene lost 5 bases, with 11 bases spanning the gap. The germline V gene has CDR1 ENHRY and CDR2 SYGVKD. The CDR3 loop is CAISESGERNNEQFF. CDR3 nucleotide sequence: TGTGCCATCAGTGAGTCGGGGGAGAGAAACAATGAGCAGTTCTTC.

CDR3 DNA: TGCAGCGTTGCCCTTCAAGTCGACGGTGAAAAACTGTTTTTT. The encoded protein is CSVALQVDGEKLFF. This sequence joins TRBV29-1 and TRBJ1-4; no reliable D call. The V end was cut by 4 bases, the J end by 7 bases, with 16 bases between. The CDR3 is 14 amino acids. Germline V gene lookup returns CDR1 SQVTM and CDR2 ANQGSEA. Filled out from reference TRBV29-1 and TRBJ1-4, the complete variable domain reads SAVISQKPSRDICQRGTSLTIQCQVDSQVTMMFWYRQQPGQSLTLIATANQGSEATYESGFVIDKFPISRPNLTFSTLTVSNMSPEDSSIYLCSVALQVDGEKLFFGSGTQLSVL.

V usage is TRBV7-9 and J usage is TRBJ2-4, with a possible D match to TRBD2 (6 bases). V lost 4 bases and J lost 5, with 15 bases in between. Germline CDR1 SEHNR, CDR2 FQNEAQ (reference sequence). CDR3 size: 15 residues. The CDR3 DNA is TGTGCCAGCAGCTCAAATGGGGGAGGAGAAAACATTCAGTACTTC. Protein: CASSSNGGGENIQYF.

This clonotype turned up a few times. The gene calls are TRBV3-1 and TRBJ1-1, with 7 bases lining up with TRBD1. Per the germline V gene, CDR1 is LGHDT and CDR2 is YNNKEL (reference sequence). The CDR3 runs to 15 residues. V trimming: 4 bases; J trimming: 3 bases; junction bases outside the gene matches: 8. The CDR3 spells CASSPRTGRYTEAFF. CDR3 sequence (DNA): TGTGCCAGCAGCCCCCGGACAGGAAGGTACACTGAAGCTTTCTTT.

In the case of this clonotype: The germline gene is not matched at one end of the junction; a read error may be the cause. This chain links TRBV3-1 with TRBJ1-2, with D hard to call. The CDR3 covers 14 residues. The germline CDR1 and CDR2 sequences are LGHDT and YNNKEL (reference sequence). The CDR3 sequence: CASSQDRAGYRYTF. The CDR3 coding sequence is TGTGCCAGCAGCCAAGACCGGGCTGGCTATCGCTACACCTTC.

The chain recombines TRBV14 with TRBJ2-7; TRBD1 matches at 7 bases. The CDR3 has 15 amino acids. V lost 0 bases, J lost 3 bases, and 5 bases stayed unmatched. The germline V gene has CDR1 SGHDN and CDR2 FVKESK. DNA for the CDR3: TGTGCCAGCAGCCAAGAACCGGGACAGATCTACGAGCAGTACTTC. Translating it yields CASSQEPGQIYEQYF.

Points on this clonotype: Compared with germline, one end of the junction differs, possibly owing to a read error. The CDR3 reads CASGDSCEQYF. CDR3 DNA: TGTGCCAGCGGGGACTCCTGCGAGCAGTACTTC. The chain joins TRBV12-3 or TRBV12-4 to TRBJ2-5; weak D call: TRBD2 (6 bases). The DNA end is more similar to TRBJ2-7, so the J call may be wrong. This CDR3 contains 11 residues.

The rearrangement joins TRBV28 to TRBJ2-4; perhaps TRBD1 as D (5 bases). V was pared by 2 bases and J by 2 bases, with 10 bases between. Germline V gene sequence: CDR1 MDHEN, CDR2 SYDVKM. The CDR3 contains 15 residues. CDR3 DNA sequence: TGTGCCAGCAGTTTAGTAGGGGTCACCAAAAACATTCAGTACTTC. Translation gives CASSLVGVTKNIQYF. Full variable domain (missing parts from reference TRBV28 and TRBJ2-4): DVKVTQSSRYLVKRTGEKVFLECVQDMDHENMFWYRQDPGLGLRLIYFSYDVKMKEKGDIPEGYSVSREKKERFSLILESASTNQTSMYLCASSLVGVTKNIQYFGAGTRLSVL.

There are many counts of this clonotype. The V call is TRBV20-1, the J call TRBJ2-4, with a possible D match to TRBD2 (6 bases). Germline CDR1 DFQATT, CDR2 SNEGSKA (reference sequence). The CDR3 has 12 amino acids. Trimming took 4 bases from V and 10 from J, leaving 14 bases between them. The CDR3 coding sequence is TGCAGTGCTAAAAAGGGACTCCTAATTCAGTACTTC. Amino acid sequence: CSAKKGLLIQYF.

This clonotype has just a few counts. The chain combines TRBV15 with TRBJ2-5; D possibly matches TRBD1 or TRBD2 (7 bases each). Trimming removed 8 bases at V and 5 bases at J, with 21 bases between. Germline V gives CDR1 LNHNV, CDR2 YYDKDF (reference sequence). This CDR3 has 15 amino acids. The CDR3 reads CATLEGGGAGETQYF. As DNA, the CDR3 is TGTGCCACCTTGGAGGGAGGGGGCGCGGGGGAGACCCAGTACTTC.

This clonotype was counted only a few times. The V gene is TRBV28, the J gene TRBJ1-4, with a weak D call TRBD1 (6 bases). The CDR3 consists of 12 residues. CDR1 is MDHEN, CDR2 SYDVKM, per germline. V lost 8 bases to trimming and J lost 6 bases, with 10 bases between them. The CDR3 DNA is TGTGCCAGCTTCAAGGGGGATGAAAAACTGTTTTTT. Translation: CASFKGDEKLFF.

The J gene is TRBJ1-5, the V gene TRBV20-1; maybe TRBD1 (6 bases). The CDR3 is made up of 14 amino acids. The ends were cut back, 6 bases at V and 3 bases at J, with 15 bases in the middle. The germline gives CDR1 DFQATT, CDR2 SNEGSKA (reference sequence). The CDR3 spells CSAQGTVNNQPQHF. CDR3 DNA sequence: TGCAGTGCCCAGGGGACGGTTAACAATCAGCCCCAGCATTTT.

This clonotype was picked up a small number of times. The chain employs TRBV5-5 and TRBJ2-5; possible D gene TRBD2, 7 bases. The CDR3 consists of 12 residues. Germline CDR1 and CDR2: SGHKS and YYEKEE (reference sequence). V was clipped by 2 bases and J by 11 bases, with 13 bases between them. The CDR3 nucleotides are TGTGCCAGCAGCTTCGAACAGGGAGGGCAGTACTTC. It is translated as CASSFEQGGQYF.

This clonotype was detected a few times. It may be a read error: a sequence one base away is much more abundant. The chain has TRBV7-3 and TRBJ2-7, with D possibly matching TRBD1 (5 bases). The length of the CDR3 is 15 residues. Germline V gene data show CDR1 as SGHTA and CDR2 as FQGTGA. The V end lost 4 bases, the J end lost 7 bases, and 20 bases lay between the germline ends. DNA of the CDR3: TGTGCCAGCAGCTCAAGCCCGACAGCCTCGGCTGAGCAGTACTTC. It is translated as CASSSSPTASAEQYF.

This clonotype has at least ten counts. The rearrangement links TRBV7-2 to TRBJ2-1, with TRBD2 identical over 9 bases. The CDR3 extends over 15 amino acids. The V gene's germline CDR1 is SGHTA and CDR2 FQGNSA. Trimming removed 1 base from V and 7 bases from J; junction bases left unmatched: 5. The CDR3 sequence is CASSLEGLAGNEQFF. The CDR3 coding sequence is TGTGCCAGCAGCTTAGAAGGGCTAGCGGGGAATGAGCAGTTCTTC.